Each of the 16 T cell receptor beta chains below was sequenced from the same sample in a study of T-cell memory formation after mild COVID-19. One entry per CDR3 protein, called by TCRdb with MiXCR from the 5' RACE reads. The table lists approximately 350,000 distinct CDR3 sequences, under 30% of them singletons. Sequencing was performed on PBMCs or a T cell subset sorted from them (not recorded which). These receptors originate from an adult woman who had mild COVID-19 (a few samples of this study predate the infection). Cell type and time point are not known.

This clonotype was counted between two and nine times. The chain couples TRBV29-1 to TRBJ2-7; possible D gene TRBD1, 6 bases. Germline CDR1 and CDR2: SQVTM and ANQGSEA. The CDR3 runs to 12 residues. Trimming took 7 bases from V and 1 from J, leaving 11 bases between them. CDR3 DNA sequence: TGCAGCGCCCGACAGGCGTCCTACGAGCAGTACTTC. This codes for CSARQASYEQYF.

This chain links TRBV6-6 with TRBJ1-1; no clear D. CDR1 is MNHNY, CDR2 SVGAGI, per germline (reference sequence). The CDR3 is 14 residues long. The V and J ends lost 5 bases and 5 bases respectively, with 15 bases between them. Here the CDR3 DNA reads TGTGCCAGCAGTCACGGGTCCGCGGGGACTGAAGCTTTCTTT. Encoded protein: CASSHGSAGTEAFF.

J is TRBJ2-1 and V is TRBV6-5, with 11 nucleotides matching TRBD2. Germline V gene lookup returns CDR1 MNHEY and CDR2 SVGAGI. Trimming removed 4 bases from V and 5 bases from J; junction bases left unmatched: 7. The CDR3 sequence is 16 residues long. CDR3 in amino acids: CASSLSLAGDHNEQFF. In DNA form, the CDR3 reads TGTGCCAGCAGTTTATCACTAGCGGGAGACCACAATGAGCAGTTCTTC.

The chain uses TRBV7-9 and TRBJ2-1; D is possibly TRBD1 or TRBD2 (6 bases each). Germline CDR1 is SEHNR and CDR2 is FQNEAQ (reference sequence). Trimming stripped 4 bases from V and 7 bases from J, with 17 bases between. The CDR3 sequence is 15 residues long. The DNA of the CDR3 is TGTGCCAGCAGCTCAGGGGTGCCGGGGGCGAATGAGCAGTTCTTC. Its protein is CASSSGVPGANEQFF.

In this sample, this clonotype turned up a few times. This chain uses TRBV7-8 with TRBJ2-3; D is perhaps TRBD2 (5 bases). Deletions cut 2 bases from V and 5 bases from J, with 11 bases between. Germline-derived CDR1 and CDR2 are SGHVS and FQNEAQ. The CDR3 loop spans 14 amino acids. CDR3 nucleotide sequence: TGTGCCAGCAGCTTAAGGGAACGGGGAGATACGCAGTATTTT. Translated: CASSLRERGDTQYF. The complete variable domain, with remaining parts taken from reference TRBV7-8 and TRBJ2-3, reads GAGVSQSPRYKVAKRGQDVALRCDPISGHVSLFWYQQALGQGPEFLTYFQNEAQLDKSGLPSDRFFAERPEGSVSTLKIQRTQQEDSAVYLCASSLRERGDTQYFGPGTRLTVL.

In its sample, this clonotype was seen many times. The J gene is TRBJ2-3, the V gene TRBV20-1; 8 bases align to TRBD2. V was clipped by 2 bases and J by 6 bases; unmatched bases: 4. From germline, CDR1 is DFQATT and CDR2 SNEGSKA (reference sequence). The CDR3 is 13 amino acids. The CDR3 DNA follows: TGCAGTGCTAGAAGTCCTAGCGGGGATACGCAGTATTTT. Protein product: CSARSPSGDTQYF.

This clonotype occurred a few times. Mismatch with germline at one junction end may stem from a read error. The chain recombines TRBV7-2 with TRBJ2-5, with D unresolved. The germline V gene has CDR1 SGHTA and CDR2 FQGNSA. This CDR3 region has 9 residues. The CDR3, as DNA: TGTGCCAGCAGCCACGCGGAAAACTTC. Its translation is CASSHAENF.

The chain uses TRBV30 and TRBJ2-2, with 9 positions matching TRBD1. Trimming took 0 bases from V and 1 from J; bases not matched to a gene: 9. CDR3 length: 18 residues. The germline gives CDR1 GTSNPN, CDR2 SVGIG (reference sequence). CDR3 region: CAWSVLYTDRGNTGELFF. Written as DNA, the CDR3 is TGTGCCTGGAGTGTACTTTATACGGACAGGGGGAACACCGGGGAGCTGTTTTTT.

This clonotype has just a few counts. J is TRBJ2-2 and V is TRBV25-1, with D possibly being TRBD2 (6 bases). CDR1 is MGHDK and CDR2 is SYGVNS in the germline V gene. This CDR3 region has 16 residues. The V gene lost 4 bases and the J gene lost 0 bases, with 12 bases spanning the gap. The CDR3 loop is CASSGVAEPNTGELFF. CDR3 DNA: TGTGCCAGCAGTGGGGTAGCGGAACCGAACACCGGGGAGCTGTTTTTT.

This rearrangement joins TRBV6-5 to TRBJ1-4; the D gene is possibly TRBD1 (6 bases). Germline V gene data show CDR1 as MNHEY and CDR2 as SVGAGI. This CDR3 region has 14 residues. V was pared by 2 bases and J by 7 bases, with 11 bases between. The CDR3 coding sequence is TGTGCCAGCAGTTACGGGGGGGCCTCTGAAAAACTGTTTTTT. As protein: CASSYGGASEKLFF.

The chain uses TRBV9 and TRBJ2-1; 7 positions match TRBD1. Trimming removed 3 bases from V and 8 bases from J; junction bases left unmatched: 8. CDR1 and CDR2 from the germline V gene are SGDLS and YYNGEE. The CDR3 loop spans 14 amino acids. The CDR3 DNA sequence: TGTGCCAGCAGCGCGCAGGGGGTCGGCGATGAGCAGTTCTTC. This sequence encodes CASSAQGVGDEQFF. The variable domain in full, with the rest retrieved from reference TRBV9 and TRBJ2-1, is DSGVTQTPKHLITATGQRVTLRCSPRSGDLSVYWYQQSLDQGLQFLIQYYNGEERAKGNILERFSAQQFPDLHSELNLSSLELGDSALYFCASSAQGVGDEQFFGPGTRLTVL.

This sequence joins TRBV24-1 and TRBJ2-2; tentative D call: TRBD1 (6 bases). Germline values: CDR1 KGHDR, CDR2 SFDVKD. CDR3 length: 20 residues. V was cut by 2 bases and J by 0 bases, with 21 bases left in between. DNA for the CDR3: TGTGCCACCAGTGATTCTAGAACTGGCAGGGGCCCTTCGAACACCGGGGAGCTGTTTTTT. It specifies CATSDSRTGRGPSNTGELFF.

The V gene is TRBV5-4, the J gene TRBJ1-4; D call uncertain. The CDR3 totals 14 residues. From germline, CDR1 is SGHNT and CDR2 YYREEE (reference sequence). V shed 5 bases and J shed 1 base, with 9 bases lying between them. CDR3 DNA sequence: TGTGCCAGCAGGGAGGACCTAACTAATGAAAAACTGTTTTTT. As protein: CASREDLTNEKLFF.

The table lists this clonotype with a count of one. This rearrangement joins TRBV5-5 to TRBJ1-3, with D unresolved. CDR3 size: 17 residues. V lost 1 base and J lost 3, with 17 bases in between. CDR1 SGHKS and CDR2 YYEKEE come from the germline V gene (reference sequence). In DNA, the CDR3 is TGTGCCAGCAGCTTGATGTGGCAGCTAGATAATGGAAACACCATATATTTT. Translating gives CASSLMWQLDNGNTIYF.

There are a few counts of this clonotype. J is TRBJ1-2 and V is TRBV12-3 or TRBV12-4; no clear D. V lost 6 bases and J lost 8, with 16 bases in between. This CDR3 is 13 amino acids long. This CDR3 reads CASSAPEGMGYTF. Here the CDR3 DNA reads TGTGCCAGCAGCGCGCCGGAGGGTATGGGCTACACCTTC.

The V gene is TRBV5-6, the J gene TRBJ2-7; 8 nucleotides line up with TRBD1. There are 15 residues in the CDR3. The germline gives CDR1 SGHDT, CDR2 YYEEEE. J lost 6 bases, V lost 4 bases, and 12 bases had no gene match. The CDR3 DNA follows: TGTGCCAGCAGCCCCAACTGGGGGACAGGTGGCGAGCAGTACTTC. Translated: CASSPNWGTGGEQYF. Full variable domain (outside the CDR3, taken from reference TRBV5-6 and TRBJ2-7): DAGVTQSPTHLIKTRGQQVTLRCSPKSGHDTVSWYQQALGQGPQFIFQYYEEEERQRGNFPDRFSGHQFPNYSSELNVNALLLGDSALYLCASSPNWGTGGEQYFGPGTRLTVT.